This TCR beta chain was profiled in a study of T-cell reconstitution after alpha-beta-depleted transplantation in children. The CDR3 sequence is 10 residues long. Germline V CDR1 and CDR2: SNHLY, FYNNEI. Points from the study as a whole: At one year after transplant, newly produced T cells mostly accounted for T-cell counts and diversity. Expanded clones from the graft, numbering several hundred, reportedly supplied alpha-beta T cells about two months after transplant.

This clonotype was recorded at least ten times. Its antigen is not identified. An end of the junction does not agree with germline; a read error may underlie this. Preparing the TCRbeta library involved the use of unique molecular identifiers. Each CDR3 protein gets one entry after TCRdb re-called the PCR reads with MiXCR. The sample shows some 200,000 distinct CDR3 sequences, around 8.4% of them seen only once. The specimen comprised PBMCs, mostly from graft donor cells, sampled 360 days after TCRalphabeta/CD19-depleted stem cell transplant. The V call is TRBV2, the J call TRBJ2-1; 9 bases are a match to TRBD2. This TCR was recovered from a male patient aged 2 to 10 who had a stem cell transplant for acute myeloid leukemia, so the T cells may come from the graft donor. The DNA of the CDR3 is TGTGCCAGCAGGGAACAGCGGGAGGTCTTC. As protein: CASREQREVF.